This T cell receptor beta chain was retrieved from a study of PD-1 blockade in classical Hodgkin lymphoma. Study-wide points: Compared with baseline, CD4+ but not CD8+ TCR diversity had risen significantly by C4D1.

Libraries were prepared by immunoSEQ multiplex PCR; TCRdb keeps only in-frame clonotypes and omits some of them. Of roughly 50,000 clones in the sample, about nine tenths were seen once. Concerning this clone itself: Antigen specificity is unknown.

Between the trimmed V and J ends, which lost 5 bases and 2 bases, there was a span of 13 bases. The CDR3 loop spans 14 amino acids. The germline CDR1 and CDR2 sequences are LNHDA and SQIVND (reference sequence). Stated time point: cycle 4 day 1 (C4D1), after more than 5 weeks of nivolumab. Relapse was seen in all patients after autologous stem cell transplantation, and brentuximab vedotin exposure was variable. Patients showed best responses of complete response, partial response or progressive disease. V and J are TRBV19 and TRBJ2-7; the D call may be TRBD1 or TRBD2 (5 bases each). The source was peripheral blood mononuclear cells (PBMCs), collected before the fourth cycle of nivolumab. The sequence was obtained from a human donor with classical Hodgkin lymphoma. This chain's CDR3 is CASSGAGRPYEQYF. In DNA, the CDR3 is TGTGCCAGTAGTGGGGCGGGTAGGCCCTACGAGCAGTACTTC.